The next 9 T cell receptor beta chains were all read from a single sample in a study of control samples from healthy donors and cancer patients. Profiling relied on immunoSEQ multiplex PCR, and the TCRdb table lists in-frame clones only, not all of them. The sample has 130,000 or so clones, 80% to 90% seen once. The sample taken for sequencing was blood. The receptors derive from a middle-aged man in good health.

The chain carries TRBV11-3 and TRBJ1-3, with D hard to call. Germline values: CDR1 SGHNT, CDR2 YENEEA. With 2 bases removed from V and 7 bases from J, the gap between germline ends came to 6 bases. The CDR3 covers 12 residues. The CDR3 here is CASSLKDNTIYF. The CDR3 DNA reads as TGTGCCAGCAGCTTAAAGGATAACACCATATATTTT. Looking up the rest from reference TRBV11-3 and TRBJ1-3 gives the full variable domain: EAGVVQSPRYKIIEKKQPVAFWCNPISGHNTLYWYLQNLGQGPELLIRYENEEAVDDSQLPKDRFSAERLKGVDSTLKIQPAELGDSAVYLCASSLKDNTIYFGEGSWLTVV.

The chain employs TRBV18 and TRBJ2-1, with a weak D call TRBD1 (6 bases). The germline V gene has CDR1 KGHSH and CDR2 LQKENI. This CDR3 region has 14 residues. Trimming shortened V by 3 bases and J by 7 bases, and 13 bases separated the two germline ends. The CDR3 is CASSPPDRSNEQFF. The CDR3 DNA follows: TGTGCCAGCTCACCCCCCGACAGGTCGAATGAGCAGTTCTTC.

As for this clone: This sample also contains other DNA sequences that code for the same CDR3. V and J are TRBV24-1 and TRBJ2-1, with D possibly being TRBD1 (5 bases). Trimming took 5 bases from V and 7 from J, leaving 8 bases between them. In germline, CDR1 is KGHDR, CDR2 SFDVKD. This CDR3 has 12 amino acids. CDR3 DNA: TGTGCCACCAGTGTAGGGGTGAATGAGCAGTTCTTC. Its protein product is CATSVGVNEQFF.

V is TRBV4-3 and J is TRBJ1-3, with D tentatively TRBD1 (6 bases). This CDR3 has 16 amino acids. Germline loops: CDR1 LGHNA, CDR2 YSLEER. V gave up 0 bases and J gave up 3 bases, with 12 bases separating them. The CDR3 nucleotides are TGCGCCAGCAGCCAAGACCCGGACAGCGGTGGAAACACCATATATTTT. Translated, it gives CASSQDPDSGGNTIYF.

The V call is TRBV6-4, the J call TRBJ1-5, with TRBD1 matching 8 bases. The CDR3 extends over 15 amino acids. Germline V CDR1 and CDR2: MRHNA, SNTAGT. J was trimmed by 5 bases and V by 3 bases; bases with no gene match: 6. The CDR3 sequence is CASSDQAGGDQPQHF. CDR3 in DNA: TGTGCCAGCAGTGATCAGGCAGGGGGCGATCAGCCCCAGCATTTT.

The J gene is TRBJ2-1, the V gene TRBV3-1 (or the pseudogene TRBV3-2), with 11 bases matching TRBD2. CDR3 length equals 19 residues. From germline, CDR1 is LGHDT and CDR2 YNNKEL (reference sequence). V was clipped by 1 base and J by 0 bases; unmatched bases: 8. For the CDR3, the DNA is TGTGCCAGCAGCCAAGGTCTAGCGGGGGGCATGAGCTCCTACAATGAGCAGTTCTTC. Translation: CASSQGLAGGMSSYNEQFF.

This clone has more than one count but fewer than ten. The CDR3 protein is CATRGGYEQYF. CDR3 DNA sequence: TGTGCCACCAGGGGAGGCTACGAGCAGTACTTC. V is TRBV24-1 and J is TRBJ2-7; TRBD2 might be the D (6 bases). This CDR3 has 11 amino acids. Germline CDR1 and CDR2: KGHDR and SFDVKD. The V end lost 7 bases, the J end lost 3 bases, and 6 bases lay between the germline ends.

The rearrangement joins TRBV6-2 or TRBV6-3 to TRBJ2-7; the D gene is possibly TRBD2 (6 bases). The CDR3 runs to 11 residues. V lost 6 bases, J lost 9 bases, and 12 bases lay in between. Germline CDR1 reads MNHEY; CDR2 reads SVGEGT. The CDR3 DNA reads as TGTGCCAGCAGCCAGGGACTTTCGCAGTACTTC. As protein: CASSQGLSQYF.

The chain recombines TRBV9 with TRBJ1-4; D perhaps matches TRBD1 (5 bases). This CDR3 comprises 16 residues. Germline CDR1 is SGDLS and CDR2 is YYNGEE. Trimming took 0 bases from V and 5 from J, leaving 14 bases between them. CDR3 sequence: CASSVAPGRMNEKLFF. The CDR3 DNA sequence: TGTGCCAGCAGCGTAGCCCCGGGACGGATGAATGAAAAACTGTTTTTT.